This T cell receptor beta chain is from a study of cytomegalovirus exposure and HLA in healthy donors. PCR amplification relied on 60 Vbeta primers (plus 13 Jbeta primers). Profiling relied on immunoSEQ multiplex PCR, and the TCRdb table lists in-frame clones only, not all of them. The table shows about 190,000 clones, with approximately 80% occurring only once. This CDR3 comprises 15 residues. Trimming took 2 bases from V and 5 from J, leaving 14 bases between them. The V gene's germline CDR1 is SGHDT and CDR2 YYEEEE. This rearrangement joins TRBV5-6 to TRBJ1-5, with a weak D call TRBD1 (6 bases). The source material was PBMCs. The source is a woman aged 18-29 years in good health and CMV-seropositive. The CDR3 DNA reads as TGTGCCAGCAGCTTAAGTTGGGACACCGATCAGCCCCAGCATTTT. Protein product: CASSLSWDTDQPQHF.